This section outlines one T cell receptor beta chain sequence together with its context. Its specificity is unknown. Germline trimming cut 4 bases from V and 2 bases from J; bases unmatched to any gene: 6. The CDR3 is 15 residues long. Germline CDR1 and CDR2: SEHNR and FQNEAQ (reference sequence). In the PCR, 60 Vbeta and 13 Jbeta primers were used. The assay was immunoSEQ multiplex PCR, and TCRdb's table has in-frame clones only and misses some. Counted here are roughly 100,000 clones, around 64% occurring once; the ten biggest clones make up approximately 3%. This entry is derived from a study of cytomegalovirus exposure and HLA in healthy donors. Across the whole study: A prior analysis found about 120 million unique TCR beta sequences from 150 million to 200 million T cells.

Notes on the study in general: In a later analysis, TCR association rates varied by HLA locus: DRB1 most, HLA-C fewest.

The TCR sequence derives from a man aged 60 to 69 in good health and CMV-seronegative. This chain connects TRBV7-9 to TRBJ2-7; TRBD1 agrees at 9 bases. Sequencing used PBMCs. Here the CDR3 DNA reads TGTGCCAGCAGCTCCACCGGGACAGGGCCCTACGAGCAGTACTTC. Residues: CASSSTGTGPYEQYF.